The T cell receptor beta chain under discussion was sequenced for a study of beta chain features in type 1 diabetes. Study-wide results and caveats: People with Type 1 diabetes carried modestly yet significantly shorter TCRB CDR3s in all four CD4+ subsets. Type 1 diabetes patients showed fewer insertions and more deletions at VDJ junctions.

A sort by CD45RO/CCR7/CD25/CD127/CD95/CD27 yielded CD4+ naive, central memory, regulatory and stem cell-like memory cells. Note on this clone: As yet, its antigen is unknown.

The whole isolated RNA underwent reverse transcription, so sequencing captured expressed TCRB transcripts. Generated by immunoSEQ multiplex PCR, the TCRdb table keeps only in-frame clones and is missing some. Of roughly 400,000 clones in the sample, less than 15% were seen once. Sequencing was carried out using naive CD4+ T cells from blood. The origin of this receptor is a woman between 18 and 29 years old in good health.

CDR3 in amino acids: CASRGTGGFSGANVLTF. The DNA of the CDR3 is TGTGCCAGCAGGGGGACAGGGGGCTTCTCTGGGGCCAACGTCCTGACTTTC. This sequence joins TRBV25-1 and TRBJ2-6; TRBD1 matches 12 bases. The CDR3 covers 17 residues. Germline V lookup: CDR1 MGHDK, CDR2 SYGVNS. The J segment lost 0 bases and the V segment lost 6 bases, leaving 3 bases of the junction unmatched.